What follows describes a single TCR beta chain. The protocol was immunoSEQ multiplex PCR, while the TCRdb copy is restricted to in-frame clones and leaves out a portion. This table holds roughly 38,000 clones, roughly 90% found once. This sample was taken from a study of T cell changes during pregnancy in multiple sclerosis. Sequencing was performed on peripheral blood, taken in the third trimester of pregnancy. The sequence derives from a female donor in good health, enrolled as a control in a pregnancy study.

The CDR3 DNA follows: TGCGCCAGCAGCCAAGAAGCCACTCCAGCGGACGAGCAGTACTTC. It codes for CASSQEATPADEQYF. V gene TRBV4-1 combines with J gene TRBJ2-7; the D gene is possibly TRBD2 (5 bases). V shed 0 bases and J shed 5 bases, with 14 bases lying between them. CDR1 is MGHRA and CDR2 is YSYEKL in the germline V gene. This CDR3 contains 15 residues.